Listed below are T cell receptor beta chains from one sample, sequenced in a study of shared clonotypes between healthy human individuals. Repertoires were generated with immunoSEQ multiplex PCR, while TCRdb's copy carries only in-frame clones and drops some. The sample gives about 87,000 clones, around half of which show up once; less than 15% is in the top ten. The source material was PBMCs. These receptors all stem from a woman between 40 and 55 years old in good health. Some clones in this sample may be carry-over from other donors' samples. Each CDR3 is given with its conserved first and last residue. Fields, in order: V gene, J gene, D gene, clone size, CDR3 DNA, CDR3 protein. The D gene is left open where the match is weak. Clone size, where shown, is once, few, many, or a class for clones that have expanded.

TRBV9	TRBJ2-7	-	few	TGTGCCAGCAGCGTAGGAGGGTCCCTCTCCTACGAGCAGTACTTC	CASSVGGSLSYEQYF
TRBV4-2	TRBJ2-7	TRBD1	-	TGTGCCAGCAGCAAGACAGGGTCCTACGAGCAGTACTTC	CASSKTGSYEQYF
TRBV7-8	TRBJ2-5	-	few	TGTGCCAGCAGCCCCCCGGGGCACAAGGAGACCCAGTACTTC	CASSPPGHKETQYF
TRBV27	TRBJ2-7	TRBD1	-	TGTGCCAGCAGTCCCGAGACAGGGGCCTACGAGCAGTACTTC	CASSPETGAYEQYF
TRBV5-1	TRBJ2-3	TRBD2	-	TGCGCCAGCAGCTACGGACTAGAAGTCGATACGCAGTATTTT	CASSYGLEVDTQYF
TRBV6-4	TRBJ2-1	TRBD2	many	TGTGCCAGCAGAAGGGACGGCGGGAGTATTTCCAATGAGCAGTTCTTC	CASRRDGGSISNEQFF
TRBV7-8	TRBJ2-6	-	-	TGTGCCAGCAGCTGGGCCGACTCTGGGGCCAACGTCCTGACTTTC	CASSWADSGANVLTF
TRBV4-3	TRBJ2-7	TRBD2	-	TGCGCCAGCAGCCTAAAAGGACTAGCGGGCGGGGAGCAGTACTTC	CASSLKGLAGGEQYF
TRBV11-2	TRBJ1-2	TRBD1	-	TGTGCCAGCAGCCCCGACAGGGGAACGTACTATGGCTACACCTTC	CASSPDRGTYYGYTF
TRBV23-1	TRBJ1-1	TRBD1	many	TGCGCCAGCAGCCCACAGGGGAGGTACACTGAAGCTTTCTTT	CASSPQGRYTEAFF